A selection of T cell receptor beta chains follows, all from one sample in a study of cytomegalovirus exposure and HLA in healthy donors. Measured with immunoSEQ multiplex PCR; TCRdb has only the in-frame clones, and not every one. The sample shows about 43,000 clones, about 80% of them seen only once. The sequenced sample was PBMCs. The source is a man aged 25-40 years in good health and CMV-seronegative. CDR3s include the opening cysteine and the closing phenylalanine or tryptophan. Size tells how often a clone was seen (once, few, many) or the class of an expanded clone, and some rows leave it out.

>TRBV2|few|TRBJ1-1
CASSSPPRVMNTEAFF
>TRBV5-1|NA|TRBJ2-3
CASSSLQGTDTQYF
>TRBV25-1|few|TRBJ2-4
CASSDGPGTMKNIQYF
>TRBV4-1|NA|TRBJ2-2
CASSPGLAVPGELFF
>TRBV7-9|NA|TRBJ2-1
CASSSSLASGNYNEQFF
>TRBV9|NA|TRBJ2-7
CASSVTSGPSYEQYF
>TRBV6-1|NA|TRBJ2-5
CASSGTNPMETQYF
>TRBV27|NA|TRBJ2-2
CASSFIDRGGGELFF
>TRBV9|NA|TRBJ1-3
CASSVTPLGAGNTIYF
>TRBV11-1|NA|TRBJ2-2
CASSFSGSRTGELFF
>TRBV6-5|NA|TRBJ2-1
CASSYDQKSSYNEQFF
>TRBV4-2|NA|TRBJ1-4
CASSQDLPEPSEKLFF
>TRBV6-6|NA|TRBJ1-1
CASSPYGQGGTEAFF
>TRBV6-4|few|TRBJ2-2
CASSPGQGDTGELFF
>TRBV6-4|NA|TRBJ2-3
CASSPGGLGTDTQYF
>TRBV5-5|NA|TRBJ2-1
CASSLVASGWQFF
>TRBV29-1|NA|TRBJ2-1
CSVDQVNGQGNEQFF
>TRBV5-1|NA|TRBJ1-1
CASSIEPGLGNTEAFF
>TRBV28|NA|TRBJ2-1
CASSFNNEQFF
>TRBV4-1|NA|TRBJ2-5
CASSQDSGFGTQYF
>TRBV5-5|NA|TRBJ1-6
CASTIQGNIGSPLHF
>TRBV9|NA|TRBJ2-5
CASSVFGASGTTGGETQYF
>TRBV19|NA|TRBJ1-1
CASSTPPYQDSPIF
>TRBV28|NA|TRBJ2-3
CASGSLAGGTDTQYF
>TRBV19|NA|TRBJ2-5
CASSSLQGETQYF
>TRBV7-2|NA|TRBJ1-3
CASSPQGTGNTIYF
>TRBV4-3|NA|TRBJ2-6
CASSQEVVGRGPWGANVLTF
>TRBV6-5|NA|TRBJ2-1
CASSYSRPNYYNEQFF
>TRBV5-1|NA|TRBJ1-5
CASSLGDSSNQPQHF
>TRBV7-3|NA|TRBJ1-2
CASSSRECYGYTF
>TRBV29-1|NA|TRBJ2-7
CSVGAGEYRSSYEQYF
>TRBV7-6|NA|TRBJ2-5
CASSFGMMETQYF
>TRBV19|few|TRBJ2-7
CATTPGGSGWSYEQYF
>TRBV2|NA|TRBJ1-5
CASSEGGHGNQPQHF
>TRBV7-6|once|TRBJ1-6
CASSLGGVPNSPLHF
>TRBV19|once|TRBJ2-1
CASSYGEQFF
>TRBV27|NA|TRBJ1-1
CASSYYGGGTEAFF
>TRBV6-5|NA|TRBJ1-3
CASSPDGNTIYF
>TRBV7-3|NA|TRBJ2-7
CASSLSGGSSYEQYF